This TCR beta chain was sequenced in a study of blood T cell repertoires in COVID-19. Trimming cost V 6 bases and J 6 bases; bases outside gene matches: 8. The CDR3 extends over 14 amino acids. From germline, CDR1 is PRHDT and CDR2 FYEKMQ (reference sequence). This clone was observed a single time. Using immunoSEQ multiplex PCR, the repertoire was profiled, and TCRdb retains in-frame clones only, with some absent. The table includes some 88,000 clones, approximately 91% detected once. Sample: peripheral blood. The TCR comes from a human donor with active COVID-19. The donor label of this sample is uncertain. The chain joins TRBV13 to TRBJ2-7; 10 nucleotides agree with TRBD1. CDR3 loop: CASRPTGQGSEQYF. CDR3 bases: TGTGCCAGCAGGCCTACGGGACAGGGGAGCGAGCAGTACTTC.